The TCR beta chain under discussion was sequenced for a study of blood T cell repertoires in COVID-19. The study assigned cohorts using participant-reported clinical history. Per germline, CDR1 SNHLY and CDR2 FYNNEI. The CDR3 is made up of 18 amino acids. With V trimmed by 6 bases and J by 1 base, 14 bases remained unmatched. As handled by the study authors: The authors estimated nucleated cell counts from reference gene primer amplification. The protocol was immunoSEQ multiplex PCR, while the TCRdb copy is restricted to in-frame clones and leaves out a portion. V and J calls and clone size follow that table, whereas D and trimming were derived from the DNA. The sample contains 200,000 to 300,000 clones, about 90% of which appear only once.

The J gene is TRBJ2-4, the V gene TRBV2; 8 nucleotides match TRBD2. Sequenced material: PBMCs or T cells enriched from blood (not recorded which). This receptor was identified in a woman under 40 with acute COVID-19. The CDR3 DNA reads as TGTGCCAGCAGCCTGCGGGGGGAATCCCCCGGGGCCAAAAACATTCAGTACTTC. It yields the protein CASSLRGESPGAKNIQYF. The variable domain in full, completed from reference TRBV2 and TRBJ2-4, reads EPEVTQTPSHQVTQMGQEVILRCVPISNHLYFYWYRQILGQKVEFLVSFYNNEISEKSEIFDDQFSVERPDGSNFTLKIRSTKLEDSAMYFCASSLRGESPGAKNIQYFGAGTRLSVL.